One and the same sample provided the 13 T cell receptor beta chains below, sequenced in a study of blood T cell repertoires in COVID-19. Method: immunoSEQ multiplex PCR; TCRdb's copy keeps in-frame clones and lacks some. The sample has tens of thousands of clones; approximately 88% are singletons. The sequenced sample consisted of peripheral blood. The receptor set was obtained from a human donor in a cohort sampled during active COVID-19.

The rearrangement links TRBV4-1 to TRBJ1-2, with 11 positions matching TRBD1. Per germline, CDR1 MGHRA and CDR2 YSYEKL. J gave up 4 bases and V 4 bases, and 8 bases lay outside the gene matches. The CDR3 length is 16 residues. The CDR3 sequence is CASSPLGTGGPYGYTF. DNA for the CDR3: TGCGCCAGCAGCCCACTAGGGACAGGGGGTCCCTATGGCTACACCTTC.

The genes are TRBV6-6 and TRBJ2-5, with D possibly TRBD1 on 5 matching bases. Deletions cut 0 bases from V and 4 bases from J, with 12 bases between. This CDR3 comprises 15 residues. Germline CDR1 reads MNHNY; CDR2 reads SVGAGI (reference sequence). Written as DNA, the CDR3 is TGTGCCAGCAGTTACTCGACCCAGGGCGGAGAGACCCAGTACTTC. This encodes CASSYSTQGGETQYF.

DNA of the CDR3: TGTGCCAGCAGGAAGGGGGCACAGGAGCAGTTCTTC. Translating it yields CASRKGAQEQFF. This chain uses TRBV6-5 with TRBJ2-1; 7 positions match TRBD1. The CDR3 covers 12 residues. V shed 6 bases, J shed 10 bases, and the junction held 6 bases outside the gene matches. CDR1 and CDR2 (germline): MNHEY, SVGAGI.

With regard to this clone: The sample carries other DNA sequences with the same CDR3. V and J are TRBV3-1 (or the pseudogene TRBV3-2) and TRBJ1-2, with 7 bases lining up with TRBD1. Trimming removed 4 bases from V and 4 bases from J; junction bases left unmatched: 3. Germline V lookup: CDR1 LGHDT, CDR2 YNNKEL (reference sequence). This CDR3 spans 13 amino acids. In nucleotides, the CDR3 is TGTGCCAGCAGCCCGAGGGACAGCTATGGCTACACCTTC. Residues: CASSPRDSYGYTF.

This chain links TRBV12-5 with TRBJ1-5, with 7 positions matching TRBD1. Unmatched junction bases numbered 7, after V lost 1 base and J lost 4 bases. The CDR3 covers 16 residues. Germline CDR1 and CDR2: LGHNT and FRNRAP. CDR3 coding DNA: TGTGCTAGTGGTTTGGCCACAGGGGTCAGTAATCAGCCCCAGCATTTT. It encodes CASGLATGVSNQPQHF. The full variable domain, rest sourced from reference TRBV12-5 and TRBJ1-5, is DARVTQTPRHKVTEMGQEVTMRCQPILGHNTVFWYRQTMMQGLELLAYFRNRAPLDDSGMPKDRFSAEMPDATLATLKIQPSEPRDSAVYFCASGLATGVSNQPQHFGDGTRLSIL.

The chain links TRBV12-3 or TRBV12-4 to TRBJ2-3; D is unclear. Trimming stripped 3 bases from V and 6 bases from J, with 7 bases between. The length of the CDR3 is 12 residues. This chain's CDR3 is CASSFTADTQYF. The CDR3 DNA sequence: TGTGCCAGCAGTTTTACTGCGGATACGCAGTATTTT.

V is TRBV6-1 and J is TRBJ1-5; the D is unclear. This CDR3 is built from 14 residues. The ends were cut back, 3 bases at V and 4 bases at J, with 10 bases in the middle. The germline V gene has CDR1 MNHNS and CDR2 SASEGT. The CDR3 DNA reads TGTGCCAGCAGTGAGGCAGACTTAAATCAGCCCCAGCATTTT. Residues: CASSEADLNQPQHF.

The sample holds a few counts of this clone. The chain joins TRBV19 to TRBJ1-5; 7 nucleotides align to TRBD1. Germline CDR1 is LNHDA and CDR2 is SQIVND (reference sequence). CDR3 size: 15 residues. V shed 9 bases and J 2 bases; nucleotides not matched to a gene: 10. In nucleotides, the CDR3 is TGTGCCAGGCATGAGACAGGGAATGGCAATCAGCCCCAGCATTTT. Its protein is CARHETGNGNQPQHF. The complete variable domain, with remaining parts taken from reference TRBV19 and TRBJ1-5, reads DGGITQSPKYLFRKEGQNVTLSCEQNLNHDAMYWYRQDPGQGLRLIYYSQIVNDFQKGDIAEGYSVSREKKESFPLTVTSAQKNPTAFYLCARHETGNGNQPQHFGDGTRLSIL.

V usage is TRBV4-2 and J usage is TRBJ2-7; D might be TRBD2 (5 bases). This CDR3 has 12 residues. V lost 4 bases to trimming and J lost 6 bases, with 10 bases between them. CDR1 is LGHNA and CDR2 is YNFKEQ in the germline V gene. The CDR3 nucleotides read TGTGCCAGCAGCCCCCGGGAAGGCGAGCAGTACTTC. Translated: CASSPREGEQYF.

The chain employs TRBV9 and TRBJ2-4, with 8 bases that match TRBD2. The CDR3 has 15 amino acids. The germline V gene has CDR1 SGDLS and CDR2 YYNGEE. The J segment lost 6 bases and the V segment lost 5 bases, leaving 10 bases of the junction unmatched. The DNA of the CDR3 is TGTGCCAGCAGTCCAACCGGGACTAGGACAAACATTCAGTACTTC. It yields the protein CASSPTGTRTNIQYF.

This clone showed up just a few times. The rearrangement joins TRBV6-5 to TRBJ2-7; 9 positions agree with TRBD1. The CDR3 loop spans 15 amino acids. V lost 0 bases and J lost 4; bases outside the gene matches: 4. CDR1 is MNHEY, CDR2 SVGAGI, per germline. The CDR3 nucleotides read TGTGCCAGCAGTTACTCGCGACAGGGGGGGTACGAGCAGTACTTC. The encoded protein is CASSYSRQGGYEQYF.

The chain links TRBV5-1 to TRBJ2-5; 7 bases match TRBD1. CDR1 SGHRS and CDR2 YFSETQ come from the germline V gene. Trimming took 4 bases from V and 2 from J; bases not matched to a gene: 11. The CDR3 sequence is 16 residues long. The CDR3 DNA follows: TGCGCCAGCAGCATCACAGGGGCAGTGGGTCAAGAGACCCAGTACTTC. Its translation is CASSITGAVGQETQYF.

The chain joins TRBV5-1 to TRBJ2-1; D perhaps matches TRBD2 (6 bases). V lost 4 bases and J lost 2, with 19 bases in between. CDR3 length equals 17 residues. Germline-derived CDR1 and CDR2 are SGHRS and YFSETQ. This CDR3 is CASSGSRAGSTYNEQFF. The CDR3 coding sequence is TGCGCCAGCAGCGGCTCCCGGGCCGGGAGCACCTACAATGAGCAGTTCTTC.